Listed below are T cell receptor beta chains from one sample, sequenced in a study of blood T cell repertoires in COVID-19. Assay used: immunoSEQ multiplex PCR; TCRdb lists only in-frame clones, some missing. Here the sample spans about 280,000 clones, roughly 80% being singletons. The specimen sequenced was PBMCs or T cells enriched from blood (not recorded which). These receptor sequences come from a middle-aged man who had been exposed to COVID-19. CDR3s include the opening cysteine and the closing phenylalanine or tryptophan. D genes are given only for firm matches. Clone sizes are given selectively: once, few, many, or a class where the clone is expanded.

v_call: TRBV3-1/TRBV3-2
clone_size: NA
d_call: TRBD2
j_call: TRBJ2-3
cdr3_aa: CASSQMLAGVLSTDTQYF
cdr3_nt: TGTGCCAGCAGCCAGATGCTAGCGGGGGTCCTTAGCACAGATACGCAGTATTTT

v_call: TRBV30
clone_size: NA
d_call: NA
j_call: TRBJ2-2
cdr3_aa: CAWSVIRNSGELFF
cdr3_nt: TGTGCCTGGAGTGTAATCAGGAATAGCGGGGAGCTGTTTTTT

v_call: TRBV7-2
clone_size: NA
d_call: NA
j_call: TRBJ2-7
cdr3_aa: CASSLAGGYEQYF
cdr3_nt: TGTGCCAGCAGCTTAGCGGGAGGCTACGAGCAGTACTTC

v_call: TRBV10-1
clone_size: NA
d_call: TRBD2
j_call: TRBJ2-4
cdr3_aa: CASSEGGAGLAKNIQYF
cdr3_nt: TGCGCCAGCAGTGAGGGGGGAGCGGGACTAGCCAAAAACATTCAGTACTTC

v_call: TRBV7-9
clone_size: NA
d_call: TRBD2
j_call: TRBJ2-7
cdr3_aa: CASSLLLAGVGEQYF
cdr3_nt: TGTGCCAGCAGCTTACTTCTAGCGGGAGTTGGCGAGCAGTACTTC

v_call: TRBV18
clone_size: NA
d_call: NA
j_call: TRBJ2-1
cdr3_aa: CASSRDSRRQFF
cdr3_nt: TGTGCCAGCTCGCGGGACTCCAGAAGGCAGTTCTTC

v_call: TRBV9
clone_size: NA
d_call: NA
j_call: TRBJ1-2
cdr3_aa: CASSSPRQRYTF
cdr3_nt: TGTGCCAGCAGCTCACCGAGACAGCGCTACACCTTC

v_call: TRBV28
clone_size: NA
d_call: TRBD1
j_call: TRBJ1-2
cdr3_aa: CASSTPGQGFGYTF
cdr3_nt: TGTGCCAGCAGTACGCCGGGACAGGGGTTCGGCTACACCTTC

v_call: TRBV7-2
clone_size: NA
d_call: NA
j_call: TRBJ1-2
cdr3_aa: CASSLDGVNYGYTF
cdr3_nt: TGTGCCAGCAGCTTAGACGGGGTAAACTATGGCTACACCTTC

v_call: TRBV29-1
clone_size: NA
d_call: TRBD2
j_call: TRBJ2-3
cdr3_aa: CSVGLAGGTDTQYF
cdr3_nt: TGCAGCGTTGGCTTAGCGGGAGGTACAGATACGCAGTATTTT

v_call: TRBV21-1
clone_size: few
d_call: NA
j_call: TRBJ1-1
cdr3_aa: CASSNRSPGWDTEAFF
cdr3_nt: TGTGCCAGCAGCAATCGCTCCCCCGGGTGGGACACTGAAGCTTTCTTT

v_call: TRBV29-1
clone_size: NA
d_call: NA
j_call: TRBJ1-1
cdr3_aa: CSVEDPGEAFF
cdr3_nt: TGCAGCGTTGAAGATCCCGGTGAAGCTTTCTTT

v_call: TRBV19
clone_size: NA
d_call: NA
j_call: TRBJ2-7
cdr3_aa: CASSIASYEQYF
cdr3_nt: TGTGCCAGTAGTATAGCTAGCTACGAGCAGTACTTC

v_call: TRBV5-1
clone_size: NA
d_call: TRBD1
j_call: TRBJ1-6
cdr3_aa: CASSTGTGNSPLHF
cdr3_nt: TGCGCCAGCAGCACCGGGACAGGCAATTCACCCCTCCACTTT

v_call: TRBV7-8
clone_size: NA
d_call: NA
j_call: TRBJ1-6
cdr3_aa: CASSQGQTSSYNSPLHF
cdr3_nt: TGTGCCAGCAGCCAAGGACAAACGAGCTCCTATAATTCACCCCTCCACTTT

v_call: TRBV18
clone_size: NA
d_call: NA
j_call: TRBJ1-1
cdr3_aa: CASSQGSNTEAFF
cdr3_nt: TGTGCCAGCTCACAGGGGTCGAACACTGAAGCTTTCTTT

v_call: TRBV3-1/TRBV3-2
clone_size: NA
d_call: NA
j_call: TRBJ2-7
cdr3_aa: CASSGGTSPFYEQYF
cdr3_nt: TGTGCCAGCAGCGGCGGTACTAGCCCTTTCTACGAGCAGTACTTC

v_call: TRBV6-2/TRBV6-3
clone_size: NA
d_call: TRBD2
j_call: TRBJ2-1
cdr3_aa: CASSYSLGAGERNEQFF
cdr3_nt: TGTGCCAGCAGTTACTCCCTAGGAGCGGGAGAACGAAATGAGCAGTTCTTC

v_call: TRBV5-1
clone_size: NA
d_call: NA
j_call: TRBJ2-4
cdr3_aa: CASSYGQGGGKNIQYF
cdr3_nt: TGCGCCAGCAGCTATGGACAGGGAGGGGGCAAAAACATTCAGTACTTC

v_call: TRBV30
clone_size: NA
d_call: NA
j_call: TRBJ2-5
cdr3_aa: CAWSVIGGTQYF
cdr3_nt: TGTGCCTGGAGTGTAATTGGAGGGACCCAGTACTTC

v_call: TRBV5-5
clone_size: NA
d_call: NA
j_call: TRBJ2-3
cdr3_aa: CASSLLASSSTDTQYF
cdr3_nt: TGTGCCAGCAGCTTGCTCGCTAGCAGTAGCACAGATACGCAGTATTTT

v_call: TRBV11-3
clone_size: NA
d_call: TRBD1
j_call: TRBJ1-2
cdr3_aa: CASSPLQGKVRGYTF
cdr3_nt: TGTGCCAGCAGCCCTCTACAGGGGAAGGTTCGTGGCTACACCTTC

v_call: TRBV15
clone_size: NA
d_call: TRBD2
j_call: TRBJ2-7
cdr3_aa: CATSREAGAIYEQYF
cdr3_nt: TGTGCCACCAGCAGGGAAGCGGGAGCGATCTACGAGCAGTACTTC

v_call: TRBV15
clone_size: NA
d_call: TRBD1
j_call: TRBJ1-2
cdr3_aa: CATSRGTVGQDGYTF
cdr3_nt: TGTGCCACCAGCAGAGGGACAGTAGGACAGGATGGCTACACCTTC

v_call: TRBV27
clone_size: NA
d_call: NA
j_call: TRBJ1-5
cdr3_aa: CASSFSSVANQPQHF
cdr3_nt: TGTGCCAGCAGTTTCTCGTCAGTTGCCAATCAGCCCCAGCATTTT

v_call: TRBV19
clone_size: few
d_call: NA
j_call: TRBJ1-2
cdr3_aa: CASSPDNGLVYGTF
cdr3_nt: TGTGCCAGTAGCCCTGATAACGGTCTTGTCTACGGCACCTTC

v_call: TRBV12-5
clone_size: NA
d_call: NA
j_call: TRBJ2-3
cdr3_aa: CASGLIKPTDTQYF
cdr3_nt: TGTGCTAGTGGTTTAATCAAGCCGACAGATACGCAGTATTTT

v_call: TRBV5-6
clone_size: NA
d_call: TRBD2
j_call: TRBJ2-2
cdr3_aa: CASSLLRTGGTGELFF
cdr3_nt: TGTGCCAGCAGCCTACTTCGGACGGGAGGTACCGGGGAGCTGTTTTTT

v_call: TRBV5-1
clone_size: once
d_call: NA
j_call: TRBJ1-1
cdr3_aa: CASSRGRGFTEAFF
cdr3_nt: TGCGCCAGCAGCCGCGGGAGAGGGTTCACTGAAGCTTTCTTT

v_call: TRBV4-2
clone_size: NA
d_call: NA
j_call: TRBJ2-5
cdr3_aa: CASSQLFMRKGRGQETQYF
cdr3_nt: TGTGCCAGCAGCCAACTCTTCATGCGGAAAGGAAGGGGACAAGAGACCCAGTACTTC

v_call: TRBV19
clone_size: NA
d_call: TRBD1
j_call: TRBJ1-2
cdr3_aa: CASQFQDRPTGYTF
cdr3_nt: TGTGCCAGTCAATTTCAGGACAGGCCTACGGGCTACACCTTC

v_call: TRBV7-9
clone_size: NA
d_call: NA
j_call: TRBJ1-3
cdr3_aa: CASSSTTDSGNTIYF
cdr3_nt: TGTGCCAGCAGCTCTACGACTGACTCTGGAAACACCATATATTTT

v_call: TRBV6-5
clone_size: NA
d_call: NA
j_call: TRBJ1-3
cdr3_aa: CASRYLQGISGNTIYF
cdr3_nt: TGTGCCAGCAGATACCTTCAGGGTATCTCTGGAAACACCATATATTTT

v_call: TRBV30
clone_size: NA
d_call: TRBD2
j_call: TRBJ2-3
cdr3_aa: CAWGPGLAAADTQYF
cdr3_nt: TGTGCCTGGGGACCGGGACTAGCGGCCGCAGATACGCAGTATTTT

v_call: TRBV27
clone_size: once
d_call: TRBD2
j_call: TRBJ2-1
cdr3_aa: CASLNLAGGNEQFF
cdr3_nt: TGTGCCAGCTTAAACCTAGCGGGAGGCAATGAGCAGTTCTTC

v_call: TRBV12-3/TRBV12-4
clone_size: NA
d_call: NA
j_call: TRBJ1-2
cdr3_aa: CASGSGYGYTF
cdr3_nt: TGTGCCAGCGGTTCAGGCTATGGCTACACCTTC

v_call: TRBV30
clone_size: NA
d_call: NA
j_call: TRBJ2-3
cdr3_aa: CAWTAGNTDTQYF
cdr3_nt: TGTGCCTGGACTGCGGGTAACACAGATACGCAGTATTTT

v_call: TRBV27
clone_size: NA
d_call: TRBD1
j_call: TRBJ1-1
cdr3_aa: CASSLYAAGQGLYTEAFF
cdr3_nt: TGTGCCAGCAGTTTATACGCCGCGGGACAGGGTTTGTACACTGAAGCTTTCTTT

v_call: TRBV10-3
clone_size: NA
d_call: NA
j_call: TRBJ1-4
cdr3_aa: CATLFSEKLFF
cdr3_nt: TGTGCCACCCTGTTCAGTGAAAAACTGTTTTTT

v_call: TRBV11-2
clone_size: NA
d_call: NA
j_call: TRBJ2-3
cdr3_aa: CASTRRADTQYF
cdr3_nt: TGTGCCAGCACTAGACGGGCAGATACGCAGTATTTT

v_call: TRBV5-1
clone_size: NA
d_call: NA
j_call: TRBJ2-1
cdr3_aa: CASSLVGTYNEQFF
cdr3_nt: TGCGCCAGCAGCTTGGTCGGTACCTACAATGAGCAGTTCTTC

v_call: TRBV30
clone_size: NA
d_call: NA
j_call: TRBJ1-2
cdr3_aa: CAWSVREGRGGYTF
cdr3_nt: TGTGCCTGGAGTGTACGGGAAGGCCGTGGTGGCTACACCTTC

v_call: TRBV6-1
clone_size: NA
d_call: NA
j_call: TRBJ2-3
cdr3_aa: CASSDNWWTSTDTQYF
cdr3_nt: TGTGCCAGCAGTGATAACTGGTGGACTAGCACAGATACGCAGTATTTT

v_call: TRBV28
clone_size: NA
d_call: NA
j_call: TRBJ1-5
cdr3_aa: CASSLGRQGTQHF
cdr3_nt: TGTGCCAGCAGTTTGGGACGGCAGGGGACCCAGCATTTT

v_call: TRBV6-5
clone_size: NA
d_call: NA
j_call: TRBJ2-7
cdr3_aa: CASSYSASSYEQYF
cdr3_nt: TGTGCCAGCAGTTACTCAGCTAGCTCCTACGAGCAGTACTTC

v_call: TRBV18
clone_size: NA
d_call: NA
j_call: TRBJ2-5
cdr3_aa: CASSPGTNIQETQYF
cdr3_nt: TGTGCCAGCTCACCAGGCACTAACATTCAAGAGACCCAGTACTTC

v_call: TRBV5-1
clone_size: NA
d_call: NA
j_call: TRBJ1-1
cdr3_aa: CASSAVPTRNTEAFF
cdr3_nt: TGCGCCAGCAGCGCGGTGCCTACACGGAACACTGAAGCTTTCTTT

v_call: TRBV7-2
clone_size: few
d_call: NA
j_call: TRBJ1-4
cdr3_aa: CASSLGAAEKLFF
cdr3_nt: TGTGCCAGCAGCCTCGGCGCAGCGGAAAAACTGTTTTTT

v_call: TRBV12-3/TRBV12-4
clone_size: few
d_call: TRBD1
j_call: TRBJ1-2
cdr3_aa: CASSFPGGGGYTF
cdr3_nt: TGTGCCAGCAGTTTCCCAGGGGGCGGCGGCTACACCTTC

v_call: TRBV19
clone_size: NA
d_call: TRBD2
j_call: TRBJ2-3
cdr3_aa: CASKRVGTRIEYF
cdr3_nt: TGTGCCAGTAAGCGGGTGGGGACTAGGATCGAGTATTTT

v_call: TRBV11-2
clone_size: NA
d_call: TRBD1
j_call: TRBJ2-7
cdr3_aa: CASAGTGTSEQYF
cdr3_nt: TGTGCCAGCGCTGGGACAGGGACCAGCGAGCAGTACTTC

v_call: TRBV15
clone_size: NA
d_call: NA
j_call: TRBJ1-5
cdr3_aa: CATTDEGVQPQHF
cdr3_nt: TGTGCCACCACTGATGAGGGGGTCCAGCCCCAGCATTTT

v_call: TRBV19
clone_size: NA
d_call: TRBD2
j_call: TRBJ2-1
cdr3_aa: CASSLGLAGPSLKGNEQFF
cdr3_nt: TGTGCCAGTAGTCTGGGACTAGCGGGACCCTCTTTAAAAGGCAATGAGCAGTTCTTC

v_call: TRBV2
clone_size: NA
d_call: NA
j_call: TRBJ1-5
cdr3_aa: CASSERPSQPQHF
cdr3_nt: TGTGCCAGCAGTGAGCGCCCCTCTCAGCCCCAGCATTTT

v_call: TRBV30
clone_size: NA
d_call: NA
j_call: TRBJ2-1
cdr3_aa: CAWSPRPGVSNEQFF
cdr3_nt: TGTGCCTGGAGCCCCCGTCCGGGTGTCAGCAATGAGCAGTTCTTC

v_call: TRBV3-1/TRBV3-2
clone_size: NA
d_call: NA
j_call: TRBJ2-3
cdr3_aa: CASSPGQGQTDTQYF
cdr3_nt: TGTGCCAGCAGCCCGGGCCAGGGGCAAACAGATACGCAGTATTTT

v_call: TRBV27
clone_size: NA
d_call: TRBD2
j_call: TRBJ2-2
cdr3_aa: CASRREGTGELFF
cdr3_nt: TGTGCCAGCAGGCGGGAGGGCACCGGGGAGCTGTTTTTT

v_call: TRBV10-2
clone_size: NA
d_call: TRBD2
j_call: TRBJ2-7
cdr3_aa: CASRVGLAGGYEQYF
cdr3_nt: TGCGCCAGCAGAGTTGGACTAGCGGGAGGGTACGAGCAGTACTTC

v_call: TRBV5-1
clone_size: NA
d_call: NA
j_call: TRBJ1-2
cdr3_aa: CASSVLGGYGYTF
cdr3_nt: TGCGCCAGCAGCGTTCTAGGAGGGTATGGCTACACCTTC

v_call: TRBV11-2
clone_size: NA
d_call: NA
j_call: TRBJ2-7
cdr3_aa: CASSLSNYEQYF
cdr3_nt: TGTGCCAGCAGCTTATCCAATTACGAGCAGTACTTC